This T cell receptor (beta chain) comes out of a study of control samples from healthy donors and cancer patients. Germline V gene data show CDR1 as MDHEN and CDR2 as SYDVKM. The CDR3 spans 14 residues. Trimming left V 1 base short and J 5 bases short, with 9 bases between. Sequencing used immunoSEQ multiplex PCR; TCRdb keeps in-frame clones, though not all of them. Here the sample spans about 180,000 clones, around 91% being singletons. Sequencing was performed on blood. The clonotype originates from a woman between 45 and 65 years old in good health. This chain joins TRBV28 and TRBJ2-1; D is ambiguous. The CDR3 DNA is TGTGCCAGCAGTTTATTAGTCCAGAACAATGAGCAGTTCTTC. This translates into CASSLLVQNNEQFF.